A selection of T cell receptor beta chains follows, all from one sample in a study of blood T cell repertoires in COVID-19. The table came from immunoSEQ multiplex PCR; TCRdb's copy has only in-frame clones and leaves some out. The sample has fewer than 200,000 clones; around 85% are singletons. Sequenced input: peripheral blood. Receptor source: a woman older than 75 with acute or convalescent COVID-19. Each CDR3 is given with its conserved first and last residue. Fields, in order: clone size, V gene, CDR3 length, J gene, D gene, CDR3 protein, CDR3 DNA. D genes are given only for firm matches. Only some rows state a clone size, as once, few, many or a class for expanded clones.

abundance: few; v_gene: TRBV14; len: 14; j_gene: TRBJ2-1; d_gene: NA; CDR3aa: CASSYPGKYNEQFF; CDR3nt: TGTGCCAGCAGCTATCCCGGGAAATACAATGAGCAGTTCTTC
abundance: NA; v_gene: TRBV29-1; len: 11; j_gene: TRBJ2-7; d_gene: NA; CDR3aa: CSAGGIEAQYF; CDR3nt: TGCAGCGCCGGGGGTATTGAGGCGCAGTACTTC
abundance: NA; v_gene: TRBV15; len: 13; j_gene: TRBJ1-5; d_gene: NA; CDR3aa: CATSIGGPQPQHF; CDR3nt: TGTGCCACCAGCATCGGGGGACCCCAGCCCCAGCATTTT
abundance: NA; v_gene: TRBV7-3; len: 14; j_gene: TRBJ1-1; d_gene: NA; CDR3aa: CASSPQGGDTEAFF; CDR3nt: TGTGCCAGCAGCCCCCAGGGCGGGGACACTGAAGCTTTCTTT
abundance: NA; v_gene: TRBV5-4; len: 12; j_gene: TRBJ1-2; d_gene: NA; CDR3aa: CASSLDRNGYTF; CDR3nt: TGTGCCAGCAGCTTGGACAGGAATGGCTACACCTTC
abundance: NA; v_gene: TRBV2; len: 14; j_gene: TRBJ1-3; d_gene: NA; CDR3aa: CASSPYDTGNTIYF; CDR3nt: TGTGCCAGCAGTCCATACGACACTGGAAACACCATATATTTT
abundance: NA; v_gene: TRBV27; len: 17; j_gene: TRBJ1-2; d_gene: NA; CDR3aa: CASSLSDRFDSPYGYTF; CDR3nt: TGTGCCAGCAGTTTATCCGACAGGTTCGACTCCCCCTATGGCTACACCTTC
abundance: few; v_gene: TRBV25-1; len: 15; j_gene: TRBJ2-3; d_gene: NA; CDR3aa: CASSPRRGQADTQYF; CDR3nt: TGTGCCAGCAGCCCGAGGAGGGGCCAGGCAGATACGCAGTATTTT
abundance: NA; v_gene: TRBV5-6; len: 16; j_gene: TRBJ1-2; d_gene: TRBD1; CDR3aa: CASSIDRGYRNYGYTF; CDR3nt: TGTGCCAGCAGCATTGACAGGGGCTACCGTAACTATGGCTACACCTTC
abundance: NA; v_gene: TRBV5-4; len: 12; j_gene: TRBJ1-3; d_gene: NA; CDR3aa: CASSLGRDTIYF; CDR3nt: TGTGCCAGCAGCCTCGGTCGGGACACCATATATTTT
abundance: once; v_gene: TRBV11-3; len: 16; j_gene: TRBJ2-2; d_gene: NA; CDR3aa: CASSLGGSPSTGELFF; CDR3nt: TGTGCCAGCAGCTTAGGAGGGTCACCGAGCACCGGGGAGCTGTTTTTT
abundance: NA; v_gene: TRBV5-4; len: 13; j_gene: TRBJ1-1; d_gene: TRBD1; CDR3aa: CASGTGLNTEAFF; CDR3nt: TGTGCCAGCGGGACAGGGCTGAACACTGAAGCTTTCTTT
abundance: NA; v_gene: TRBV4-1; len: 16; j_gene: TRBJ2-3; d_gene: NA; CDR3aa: CASSPGLLAGADTQYF; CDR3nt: TGCGCCAGCAGCCCGGGGTTACTAGCTGGGGCAGATACGCAGTATTTT
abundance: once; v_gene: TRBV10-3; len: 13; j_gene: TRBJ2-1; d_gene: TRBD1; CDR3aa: CAISWDRGLEQFF; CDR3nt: TGTGCCATCAGCTGGGACAGGGGGCTTGAGCAGTTCTTC
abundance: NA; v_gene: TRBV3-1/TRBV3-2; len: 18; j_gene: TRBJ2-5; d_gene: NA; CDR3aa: CASSQDLAGLTGEETQYF; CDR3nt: TGTGCCAGCAGCCAAGATCTTGCGGGACTCACGGGGGAAGAGACCCAGTACTTC
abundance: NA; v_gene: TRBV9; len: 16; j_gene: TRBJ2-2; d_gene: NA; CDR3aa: CASSVGGGQGAGELFF; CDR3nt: TGTGCCAGCAGCGTAGGGGGCGGACAAGGAGCCGGGGAGCTGTTTTTT
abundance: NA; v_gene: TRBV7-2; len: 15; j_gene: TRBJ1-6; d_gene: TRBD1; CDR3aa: CASSSRGQGTSPLHF; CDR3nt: TGTGCCAGCAGCTCGAGGGGGCAGGGCACTTCACCCCTCCACTTT
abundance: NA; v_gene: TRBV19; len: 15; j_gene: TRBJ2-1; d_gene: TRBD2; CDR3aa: CASSMGGADYNEQFF; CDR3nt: TGTGCCAGTAGTATGGGAGGGGCGGACTACAATGAGCAGTTCTTC
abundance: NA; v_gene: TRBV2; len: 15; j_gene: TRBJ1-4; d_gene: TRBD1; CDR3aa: CASSEAHRGNEKLFF; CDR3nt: TGTGCCAGCAGTGAAGCGCACAGGGGAAATGAAAAACTGTTTTTT
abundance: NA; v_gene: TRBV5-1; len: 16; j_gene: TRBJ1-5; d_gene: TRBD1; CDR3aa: CASSLGPSGGNQPQHF; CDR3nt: TGCGCCAGCAGCTTGGGGCCCTCAGGGGGAAATCAGCCCCAGCATTTT
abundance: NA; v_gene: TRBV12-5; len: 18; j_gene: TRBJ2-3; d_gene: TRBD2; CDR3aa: CASGIPPGLATRGVTQYF; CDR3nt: TGTGCTAGTGGAATTCCGCCGGGACTAGCGACGCGGGGAGTTACGCAGTATTTT
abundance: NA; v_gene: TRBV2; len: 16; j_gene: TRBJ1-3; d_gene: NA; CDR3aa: CASSREATSSGNTIYF; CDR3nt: TGTGCCAGCAGTCGGGAGGCCACGTCGTCTGGAAACACCATATATTTT
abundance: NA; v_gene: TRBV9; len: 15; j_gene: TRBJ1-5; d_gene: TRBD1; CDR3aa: CASRGTANSNQPQHF; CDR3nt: TGTGCCAGCAGAGGGACAGCGAATAGCAATCAGCCCCAGCATTTT
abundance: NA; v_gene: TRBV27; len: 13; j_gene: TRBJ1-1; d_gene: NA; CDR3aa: CASSLTWNTEAFF; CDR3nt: TGTGCCAGCAGTCTGACATGGAACACTGAAGCTTTCTTT
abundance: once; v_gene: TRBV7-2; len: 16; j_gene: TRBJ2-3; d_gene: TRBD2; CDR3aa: CASSPPGLAPTDTQYF; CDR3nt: TGTGCCAGCAGCCCCCCCGGACTAGCGCCCACAGATACGCAGTATTTT
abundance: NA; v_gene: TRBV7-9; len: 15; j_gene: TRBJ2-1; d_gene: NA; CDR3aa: CASSLGPRVDNEQFF; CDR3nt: TGTGCCAGCAGCTTAGGCCCGAGGGTGGACAATGAGCAGTTCTTC
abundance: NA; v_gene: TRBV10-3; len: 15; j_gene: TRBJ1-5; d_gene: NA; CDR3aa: CAISEGGDSNQPQHF; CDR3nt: TGTGCCATCAGTGAAGGGGGGGATAGCAATCAGCCCCAGCATTTT
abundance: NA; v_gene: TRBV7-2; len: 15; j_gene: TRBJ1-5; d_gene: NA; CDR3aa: CASSLARGGNQPQHF; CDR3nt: TGTGCCAGCAGCTTAGCACGGGGAGGCAATCAGCCCCAGCATTTT
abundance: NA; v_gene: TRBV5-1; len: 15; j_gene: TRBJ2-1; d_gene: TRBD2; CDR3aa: CASCPGTSTNNEQFF; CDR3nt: TGCGCCAGCTGCCCCGGGACTAGCACCAACAATGAGCAGTTCTTC
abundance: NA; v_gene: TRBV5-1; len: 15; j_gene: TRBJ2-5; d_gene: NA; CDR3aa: CASSPGMVNQETQYF; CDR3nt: TGCGCCAGCAGCCCCGGGATGGTAAACCAAGAGACCCAGTACTTC
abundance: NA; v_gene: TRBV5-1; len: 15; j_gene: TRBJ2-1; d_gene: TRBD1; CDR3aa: CASSRDRGPYNEQFF; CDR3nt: TGCGCCAGCAGCAGGGACAGGGGACCCTACAATGAGCAGTTCTTC
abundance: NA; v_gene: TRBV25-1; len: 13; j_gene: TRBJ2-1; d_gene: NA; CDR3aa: CASSVFGSNEQFF; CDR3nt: TGTGCCAGCAGTGTCTTCGGGAGCAATGAGCAGTTCTTC
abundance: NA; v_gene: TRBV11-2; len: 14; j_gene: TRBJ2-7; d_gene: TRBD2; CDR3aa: CASSLGTSGGEQYF; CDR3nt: TGTGCCAGCAGCTTAGGGACTAGCGGGGGCGAGCAGTACTTC
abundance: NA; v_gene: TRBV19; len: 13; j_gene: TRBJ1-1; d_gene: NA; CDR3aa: CASSTTADTEAFF; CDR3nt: TGTGCCAGTAGTACTACCGCGGACACTGAAGCTTTCTTT
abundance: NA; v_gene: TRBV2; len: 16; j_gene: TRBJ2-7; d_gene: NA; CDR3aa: CATRHDRDFASYEQYF; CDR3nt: TGTGCCACCCGACACGACCGGGACTTCGCCTCCTACGAGCAGTACTTC
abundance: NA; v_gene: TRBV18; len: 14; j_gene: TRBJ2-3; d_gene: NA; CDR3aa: CASSPSSGTDTQYF; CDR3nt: TGTGCCAGCTCACCTTCGAGCGGTACAGATACGCAGTATTTT
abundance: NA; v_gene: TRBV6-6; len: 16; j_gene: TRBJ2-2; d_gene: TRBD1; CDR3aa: CASSRTGTGNTGELFF; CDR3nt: TGTGCCAGCAGTAGAACCGGGACAGGGAACACCGGGGAGCTGTTTTTT
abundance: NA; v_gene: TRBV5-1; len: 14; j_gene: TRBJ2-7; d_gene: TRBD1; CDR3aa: CASSTGTAAYEQYF; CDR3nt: TGCGCCAGCAGCACCGGGACAGCTGCCTACGAGCAGTACTTC
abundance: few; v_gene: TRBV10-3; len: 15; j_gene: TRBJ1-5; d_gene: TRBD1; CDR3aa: CAISTGTAWNQPQHF; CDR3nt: TGTGCCATCAGTACCGGGACAGCATGGAATCAGCCCCAGCATTTT
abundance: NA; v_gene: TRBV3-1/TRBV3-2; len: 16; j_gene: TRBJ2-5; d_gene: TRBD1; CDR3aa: CASSQPLQGSGETQYF; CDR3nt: TGTGCCAGCAGCCAGCCCTTACAGGGGTCGGGAGAGACCCAGTACTTC
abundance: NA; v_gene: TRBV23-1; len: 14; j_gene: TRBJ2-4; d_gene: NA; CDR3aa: CASSQPLAKNIQYF; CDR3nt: TGCGCCAGCAGTCAACCATTAGCCAAAAACATTCAGTACTTC
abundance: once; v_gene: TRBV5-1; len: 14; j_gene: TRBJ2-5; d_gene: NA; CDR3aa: CASSLQGAQETQYF; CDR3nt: TGCGCCAGCAGCTTGCAAGGGGCACAAGAGACCCAGTACTTC
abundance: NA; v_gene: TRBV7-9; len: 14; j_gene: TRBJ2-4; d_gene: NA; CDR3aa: CASSLSIAKNIQYF; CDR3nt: TGTGCCAGCAGCTTATCAATAGCCAAAAACATTCAGTACTTC
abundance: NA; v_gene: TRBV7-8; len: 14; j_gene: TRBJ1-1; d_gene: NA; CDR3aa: CASSWGGGIKEAFF; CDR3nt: TGTGCCAGCAGCTGGGGGGGTGGGATTAAAGAAGCTTTCTTT
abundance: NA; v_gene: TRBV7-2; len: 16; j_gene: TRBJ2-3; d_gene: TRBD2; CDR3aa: CASSRRTSGRTDTQYF; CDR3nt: TGTGCCAGCAGCCGCCGGACTAGCGGACGCACAGATACGCAGTATTTT
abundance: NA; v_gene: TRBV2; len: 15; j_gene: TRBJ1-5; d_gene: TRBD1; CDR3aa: CASRDRGSYNQPQHF; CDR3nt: TGTGCCAGCAGGGACAGGGGCTCTTACAATCAGCCCCAGCATTTT
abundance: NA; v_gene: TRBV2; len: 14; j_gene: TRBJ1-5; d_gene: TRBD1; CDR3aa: CASSGRDRYQPQHF; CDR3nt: TGTGCCAGCAGTGGGCGGGACAGGTATCAGCCCCAGCATTTT
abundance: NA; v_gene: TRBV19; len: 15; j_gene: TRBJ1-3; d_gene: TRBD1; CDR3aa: CASSPDRGTGNTIYF; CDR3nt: TGTGCCAGTAGCCCGGACAGGGGCACAGGAAACACCATATATTTT
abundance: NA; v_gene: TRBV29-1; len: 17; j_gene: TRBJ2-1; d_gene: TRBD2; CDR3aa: CSVAGRFSGSHGNEQFF; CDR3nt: TGCAGCGTTGCCGGTCGCTTTAGCGGGAGCCACGGGAATGAGCAGTTCTTC
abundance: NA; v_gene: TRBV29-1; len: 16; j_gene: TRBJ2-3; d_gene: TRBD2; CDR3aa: CSAGYGLAGSTDTQYF; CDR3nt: TGCAGCGCCGGATACGGACTAGCGGGGTCCACAGATACGCAGTATTTT
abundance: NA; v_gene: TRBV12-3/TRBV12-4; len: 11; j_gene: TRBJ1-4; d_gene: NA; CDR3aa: CAALRRRKLFF; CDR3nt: TGTGCCGCTCTACGACGGAGGAAACTGTTTTTT
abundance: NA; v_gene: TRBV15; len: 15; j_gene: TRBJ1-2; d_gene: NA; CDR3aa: CATSRVGRTNYGYTF; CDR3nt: TGTGCCACCAGCAGAGTTGGCAGAACTAACTATGGCTACACCTTC
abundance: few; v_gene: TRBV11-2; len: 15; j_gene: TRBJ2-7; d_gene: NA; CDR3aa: CASSLGGSNPYEQYF; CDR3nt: TGTGCCAGCAGCTTAGGAGGGAGTAATCCCTACGAGCAGTACTTC
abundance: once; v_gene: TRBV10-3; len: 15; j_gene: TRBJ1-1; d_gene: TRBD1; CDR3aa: CAISGRQGSNTEAFF; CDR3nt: TGTGCCATCAGCGGAAGACAGGGTTCGAACACTGAAGCTTTCTTT